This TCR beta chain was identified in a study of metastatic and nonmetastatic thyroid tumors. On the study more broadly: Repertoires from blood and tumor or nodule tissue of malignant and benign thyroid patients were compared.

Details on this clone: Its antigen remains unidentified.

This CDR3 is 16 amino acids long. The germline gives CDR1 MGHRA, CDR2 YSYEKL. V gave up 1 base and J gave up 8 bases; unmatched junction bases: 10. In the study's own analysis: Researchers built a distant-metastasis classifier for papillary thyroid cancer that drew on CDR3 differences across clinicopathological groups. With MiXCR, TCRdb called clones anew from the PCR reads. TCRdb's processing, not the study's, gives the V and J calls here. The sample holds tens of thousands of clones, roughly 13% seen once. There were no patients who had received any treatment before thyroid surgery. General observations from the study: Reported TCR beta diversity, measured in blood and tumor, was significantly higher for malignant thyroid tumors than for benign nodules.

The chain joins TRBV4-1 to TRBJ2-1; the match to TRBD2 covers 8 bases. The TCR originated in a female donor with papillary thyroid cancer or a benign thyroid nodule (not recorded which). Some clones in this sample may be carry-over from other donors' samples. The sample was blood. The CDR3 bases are TGCGCCAGCAGCCAAGGAGCGGGAGTTCCAAGCGATGAGCAGTTCTTC. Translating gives CASSQGAGVPSDEQFF.